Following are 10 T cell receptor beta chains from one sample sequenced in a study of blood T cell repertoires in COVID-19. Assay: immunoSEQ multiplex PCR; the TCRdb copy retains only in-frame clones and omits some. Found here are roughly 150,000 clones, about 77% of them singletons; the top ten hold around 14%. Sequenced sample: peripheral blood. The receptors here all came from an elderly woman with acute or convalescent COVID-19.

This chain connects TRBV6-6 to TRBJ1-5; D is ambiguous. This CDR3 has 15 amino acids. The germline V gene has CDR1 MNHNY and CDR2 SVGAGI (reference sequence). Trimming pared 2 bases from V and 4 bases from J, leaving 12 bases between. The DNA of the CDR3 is TGTGCCAGCAGTTACGGGCAGGTTTCGAATCAGCCCCAGCATTTT. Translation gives CASSYGQVSNQPQHF.

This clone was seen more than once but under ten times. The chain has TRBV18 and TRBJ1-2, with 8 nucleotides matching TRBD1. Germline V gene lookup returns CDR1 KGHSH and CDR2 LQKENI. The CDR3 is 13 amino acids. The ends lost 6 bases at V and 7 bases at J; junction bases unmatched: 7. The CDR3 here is CASSPTGARGYTF. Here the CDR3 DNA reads TGTGCCAGCTCTCCGACAGGGGCCCGTGGCTACACCTTC.

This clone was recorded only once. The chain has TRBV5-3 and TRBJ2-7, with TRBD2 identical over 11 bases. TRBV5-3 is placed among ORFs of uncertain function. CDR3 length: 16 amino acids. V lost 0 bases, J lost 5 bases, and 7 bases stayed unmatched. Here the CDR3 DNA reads TGTGCCAGAAGCTTGGGGACTAGCGGGTGGGTAGACGAGCAGTACTTC. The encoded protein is CARSLGTSGWVDEQYF.

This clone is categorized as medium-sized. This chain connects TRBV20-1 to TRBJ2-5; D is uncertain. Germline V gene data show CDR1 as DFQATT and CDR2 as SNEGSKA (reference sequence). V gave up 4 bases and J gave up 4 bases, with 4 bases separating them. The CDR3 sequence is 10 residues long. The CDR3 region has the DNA TGCAGTGCTACCTCAGAGACCCAGTACTTC. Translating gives CSATSETQYF.

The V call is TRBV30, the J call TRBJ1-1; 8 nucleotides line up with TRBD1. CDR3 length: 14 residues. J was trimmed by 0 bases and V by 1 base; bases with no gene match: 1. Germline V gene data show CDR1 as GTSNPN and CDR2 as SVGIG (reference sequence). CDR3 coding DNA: TGTGCCTGGAGTGGCAGGGGGCTGAACACTGAAGCTTTCTTT. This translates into CAWSGRGLNTEAFF.

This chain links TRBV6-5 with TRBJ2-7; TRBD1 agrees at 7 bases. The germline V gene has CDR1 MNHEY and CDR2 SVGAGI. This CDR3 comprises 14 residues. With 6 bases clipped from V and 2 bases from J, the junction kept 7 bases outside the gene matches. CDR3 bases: TGTGCCAGCAGCGCCTGGACAGGTCCCTACGAGCAGTACTTC. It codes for CASSAWTGPYEQYF.

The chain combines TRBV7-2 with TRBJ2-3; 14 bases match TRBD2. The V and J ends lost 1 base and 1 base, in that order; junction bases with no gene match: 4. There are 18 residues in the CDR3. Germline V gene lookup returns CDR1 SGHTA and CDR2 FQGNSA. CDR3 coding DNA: TGTGCCAGCAGCTTAGTGGGGACTAGCGGGGGTCGCACAGATACGCAGTATTTT. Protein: CASSLVGTSGGRTDTQYF.

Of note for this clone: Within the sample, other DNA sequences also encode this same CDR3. CDR3 residues: CASSSGREVETQYF. DNA for the CDR3: TGTGCCAGTAGTAGCGGCAGGGAAGTGGAGACCCAGTACTTC. This rearrangement joins TRBV19 to TRBJ2-5; tentatively, D is TRBD1 (5 bases). In germline, CDR1 is LNHDA, CDR2 SQIVND (reference sequence). Between the trimmed V and J ends, which lost 4 bases and 5 bases, there was a span of 14 bases. The CDR3 consists of 14 residues.

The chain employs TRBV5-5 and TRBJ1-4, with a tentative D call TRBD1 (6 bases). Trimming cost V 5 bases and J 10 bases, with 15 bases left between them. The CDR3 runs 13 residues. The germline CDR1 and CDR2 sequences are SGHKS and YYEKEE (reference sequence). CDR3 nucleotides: TGTGCCAGCAGTCTGGGGGGGGCCGGAAAACTGTTTTTT. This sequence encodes CASSLGGAGKLFF.

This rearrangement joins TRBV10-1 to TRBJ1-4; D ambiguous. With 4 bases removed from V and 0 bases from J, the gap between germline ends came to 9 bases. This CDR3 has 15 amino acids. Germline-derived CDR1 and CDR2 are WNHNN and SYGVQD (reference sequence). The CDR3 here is CASSGGIATNEKLFF. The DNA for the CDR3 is TGCGCCAGCAGTGGAGGGATTGCAACTAATGAAAAACTGTTTTTT.